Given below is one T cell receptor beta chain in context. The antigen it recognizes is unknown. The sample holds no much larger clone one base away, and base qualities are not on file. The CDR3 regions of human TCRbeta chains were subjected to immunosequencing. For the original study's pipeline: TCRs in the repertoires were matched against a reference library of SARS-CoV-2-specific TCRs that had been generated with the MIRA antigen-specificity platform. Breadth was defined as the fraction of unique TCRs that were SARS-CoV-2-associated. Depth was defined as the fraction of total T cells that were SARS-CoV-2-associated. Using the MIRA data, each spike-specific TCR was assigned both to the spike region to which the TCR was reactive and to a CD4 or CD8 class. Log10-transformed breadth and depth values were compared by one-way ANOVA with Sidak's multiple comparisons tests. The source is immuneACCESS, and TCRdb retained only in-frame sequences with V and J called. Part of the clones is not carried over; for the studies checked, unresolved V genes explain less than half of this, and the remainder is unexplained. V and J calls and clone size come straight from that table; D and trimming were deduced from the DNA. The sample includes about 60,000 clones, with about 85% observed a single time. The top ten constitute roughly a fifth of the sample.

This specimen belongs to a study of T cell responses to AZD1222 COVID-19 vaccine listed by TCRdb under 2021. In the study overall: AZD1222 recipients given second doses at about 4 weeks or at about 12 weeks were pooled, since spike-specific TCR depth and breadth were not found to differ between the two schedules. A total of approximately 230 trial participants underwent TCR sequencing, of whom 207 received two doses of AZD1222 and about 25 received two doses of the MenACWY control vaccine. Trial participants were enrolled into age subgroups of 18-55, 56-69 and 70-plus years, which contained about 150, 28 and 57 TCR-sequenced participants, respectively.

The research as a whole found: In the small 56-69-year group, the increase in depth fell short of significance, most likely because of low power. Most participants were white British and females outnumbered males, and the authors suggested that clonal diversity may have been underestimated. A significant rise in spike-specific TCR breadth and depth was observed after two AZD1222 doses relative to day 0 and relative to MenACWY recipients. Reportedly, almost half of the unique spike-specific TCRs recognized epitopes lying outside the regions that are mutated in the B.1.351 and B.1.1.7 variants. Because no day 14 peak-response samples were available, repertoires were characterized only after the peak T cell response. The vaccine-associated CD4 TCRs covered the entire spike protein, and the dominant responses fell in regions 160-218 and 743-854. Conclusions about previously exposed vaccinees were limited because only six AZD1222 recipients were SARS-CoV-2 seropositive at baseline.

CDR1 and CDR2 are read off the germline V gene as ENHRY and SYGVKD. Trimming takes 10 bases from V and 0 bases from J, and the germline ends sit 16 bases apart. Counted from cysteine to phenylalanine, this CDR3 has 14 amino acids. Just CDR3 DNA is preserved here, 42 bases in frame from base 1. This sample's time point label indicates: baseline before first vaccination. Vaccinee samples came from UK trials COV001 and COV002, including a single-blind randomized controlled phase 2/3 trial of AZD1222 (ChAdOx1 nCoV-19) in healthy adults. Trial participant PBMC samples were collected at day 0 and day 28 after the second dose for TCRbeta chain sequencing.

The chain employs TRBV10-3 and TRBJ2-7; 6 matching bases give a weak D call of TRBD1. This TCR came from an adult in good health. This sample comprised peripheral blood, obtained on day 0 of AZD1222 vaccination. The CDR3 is CASVDSLSSYEQYF. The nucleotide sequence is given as TGTGCCAGCGTGGACAGCTTGAGCTCCTACGAGCAGTACTTC.